This TCR beta chain came from a study of a mutant IDH1 vaccine in newly diagnosed glioma. For the study at large: Averaging roughly 40 years of age, treated patients were approximately 60% male and approximately 38% female. Therapy received beforehand was radiotherapy, temozolomide, or both, with most patients given both.

With respect to this clone: No antigen is known for it.

Time point described: baseline, week 1 (first vaccination visit). The treatment was: pre-vaccination baseline after standard-of-care therapy. Astrocytomas that were new, WHO grade 3 or 4, IDH1-mutant and ATRX-lost were present in the donors. Method: immunoSEQ multiplex PCR; TCRdb's copy keeps in-frame clones and lacks some. The table includes approximately 100,000 clones, 70% to 90% detected once. Study-level findings and limits: Most patients, 90% to 95%, showed vaccine-induced immune responses.

The CDR3 length is 15 residues. Germline V gene sequence: CDR1 MDHEN, CDR2 SYDVKM. The V and J ends lost 3 bases and 0 bases respectively, with 9 bases between them. V is TRBV28 and J is TRBJ1-5; D perhaps matches TRBD1 (6 bases). This specimen consisted of PBMCs, obtained from a glioma patient treated with radiotherapy, temozolomide or both. This receptor was taken from a woman in her forties or fifties with glioma. The CDR3 spells CASSLGDISNQPQHF. The CDR3 bases are TGTGCCAGCAGTTTGGGGGACATTAGCAATCAGCCCCAGCATTTT.